This entry concerns a single T cell receptor beta chain. Its antigen is unidentified. These data belong to a study of Ad26.COV2.S vaccination and SARS-CoV-2 variants. Study-wide points: While placebo recipients had lower spike-specific TCR breadth, vaccine recipients had more.

This CDR3 region has 13 residues. From germline, CDR1 is SGHAT and CDR2 FQNNGV. V was shortened by 5 bases and J by 6 bases, with 14 bases between the two germline ends. Indicated treatment: some 20 received Ad26.COV2.S at low or high dose, single or two shots; roughly 5 received placebo; per-sample allocation not given. On day 63 after the first injection, vaccine and placebo recipients gave samples. Profiled with immunoSEQ multiplex PCR; TCRdb holds only in-frame clones, not every one. The data hold around 250,000 clones, with more than 75% observed a single time. This chain links TRBV11-2 with TRBJ2-7; D call uncertain. The source was peripheral blood, collected in a trial of Ad26.COV2.S vaccine versus placebo. The receptor's source is a person between 18 and 65 years old who received the Ad26.COV2.S COVID-19 vaccine or a placebo. The CDR3 DNA reads TGTGCCAGCAGCCCCGTGGGTAGACTCGAGCAGTACTTC. Translation gives CASSPVGRLEQYF.